Each of the 32 T cell receptor beta chains below was sequenced from the same sample in a study of early T cells in non-severe SARS-CoV-2 infection. TCRdb passed the 5' RACE reads through MiXCR, listing each CDR3 protein once. The sample yields 15,000 to 20,000 distinct CDR3 sequences, about 5% seen once. The sequenced sample consisted of whole blood. Receptor source: an adult who was a healthcare worker with PCR-confirmed SARS-CoV-2 infection or an uninfected control (not recorded which).

This clonotype was detected many times. The chain joins TRBV19 to TRBJ1-5; maybe TRBD1 (5 bases). Germline CDR1 reads LNHDA; CDR2 reads SQIVND (reference sequence). V shed 5 bases and J shed 7 bases, with 21 bases lying between them. This CDR3 contains 16 residues. The CDR3 sequence: CASSGGRQNGDQPQHF. The CDR3, as DNA: TGTGCCAGTAGTGGGGGGAGACAGAATGGCGACCAGCCCCAGCATTTT.

This clonotype was found many times. The chain has TRBV20-1 and TRBJ2-5, with 7 positions matching TRBD2. This CDR3 has 15 amino acids. The germline V gene encodes CDR1 DFQATT and CDR2 SNEGSKA (reference sequence). V shed 1 base and J 2 bases; nucleotides not matched to a gene: 7. In DNA, the CDR3 is TGCAGTGCTAGAGGTCTAGCGGAGGCGCAAGAGACCCAGTACTTC. Protein sequence: CSARGLAEAQETQYF.

This clonotype has a count of ten or more. V is TRBV4-1 and J is TRBJ1-2; 11 bases fit TRBD1. Trimming cost V 1 base and J 5 bases; bases outside gene matches: 6. This CDR3 is built from 16 residues. Germline V gives CDR1 MGHRA, CDR2 YSYEKL. The CDR3 here is CASSQAGQGVAYGYTF. For the CDR3, the DNA is TGCGCCAGCAGCCAAGCGGGACAGGGGGTTGCTTATGGCTACACCTTC.

This clonotype occurred many times. The chain is built from TRBV11-2 and TRBJ2-4; 7 nucleotides line up with TRBD1. This CDR3 comprises 13 residues. Trimming took 8 bases from V and 4 from J; bases not matched to a gene: 5. Germline V gene sequence: CDR1 SGHAT, CDR2 FQNNGV. The DNA for the CDR3 is TGTGCCAGCTCGGGGACAGCGAAAAACATTCAGTACTTC. Translation gives CASSGTAKNIQYF.

This chain joins TRBV4-3 and TRBJ2-3; D is unclear. CDR1 and CDR2 (germline): LGHNA, YSLEER. Trimming stripped 0 bases from V and 2 bases from J, with 12 bases between. The CDR3 spans 16 residues. DNA of the CDR3: TGCGCCAGCAGCCAAGATTCGGGCGGATCCACAGATACGCAGTATTTT. Protein product: CASSQDSGGSTDTQYF.

Many counts were recorded for this clonotype. The J gene is TRBJ2-5, the V gene TRBV20-1; D is perhaps TRBD2 (5 bases). From germline, CDR1 is DFQATT and CDR2 SNEGSKA (reference sequence). The CDR3 has 12 amino acids. The germline V and J ends were trimmed by 2 bases and 5 bases, with 9 bases remaining between them. The CDR3 reads CSARRGRETQYF. CDR3 coding DNA: TGCAGTGCTAGACGGGGAAGGGAGACCCAGTACTTC.

This clonotype was picked up many times. The chain joins TRBV3-1 to TRBJ2-7; D remains unclear. Between the trimmed V and J ends, which lost 1 base and 2 bases, there was a span of 3 bases. CDR3 length: 12 amino acids. Looked up from germline, CDR1 is LGHDT and CDR2 is YNNKEL (reference sequence). The chain's CDR3 is CASSQGPYEQYF. The CDR3 nucleotides read TGTGCCAGCAGCCAAGGGCCCTACGAGCAGTACTTC.

This clonotype occurred many times. Here the CDR3 reads CSARDRWTGRTFGYTF. The CDR3, as DNA: TGCAGTGCTAGAGACCGATGGACAGGGCGAACCTTCGGCTACACCTTC. V and J are TRBV20-1 and TRBJ1-2, with 8 bases aligning to TRBD1. The length of the CDR3 is 16 residues. The V gene end was trimmed by 0 bases and the J gene end by 8 bases; junction bases not matched to a gene: 14. The germline V gene encodes CDR1 DFQATT and CDR2 SNEGSKA (reference sequence).

Ten or more counts support this clonotype. This chain connects TRBV19 to TRBJ1-5; D unclear. Germline V gene data show CDR1 as LNHDA and CDR2 as SQIVND (reference sequence). Trimming cost V 1 base and J 6 bases, with 16 bases left between them. The CDR3 contains 16 residues. The DNA for the CDR3 is TGTGCCAGTAGTATAGTTGGCAGGTTGTCGGGTCAGCCCCAGCATTTT. This gives the protein CASSIVGRLSGQPQHF.

This clonotype was counted at least ten times. V usage is TRBV20-1 and J usage is TRBJ2-1; 13 bases are a match to TRBD2. The ends lost 3 bases at V and 2 bases at J; junction bases unmatched: 4. Germline lookup yields CDR1 DFQATT and CDR2 SNEGSKA (reference sequence). The length of the CDR3 is 16 residues. The CDR3 bases are TGCAGTGCTAGGGGGACTAGCGGGGTTACCTACAATGAGCAGTTCTTC. The encoded protein is CSARGTSGVTYNEQFF.

This clonotype was counted ten times or more. The CDR3 coding sequence is TGTGCCAGCAGTCCGGCTAGCGGGACCTACAATGAGCAGTTCTTC. It is translated as CASSPASGTYNEQFF. J is TRBJ2-1 and V is TRBV12-3 or TRBV12-4; 9 nucleotides align to TRBD2. The J segment lost 2 bases and the V segment lost 5 bases, leaving 4 bases of the junction unmatched. CDR3 length: 15 residues.

There are a few counts of this clonotype. This chain connects TRBV7-6 to TRBJ2-5; tentatively, D is TRBD1 or TRBD2 (5 bases each). The CDR3 has 12 residues. V lost 8 bases and J lost 1, with 8 bases in between. In germline, CDR1 is SGHVS, CDR2 FNYEAQ. CDR3 bases: TGTGCCAGCGGGACGGCCCAAGAGACCCAGTACTTC. Translated, it gives CASGTAQETQYF.

This chain joins TRBV7-8 and TRBJ2-7; D uncertain. The V gene lost 1 base and the J gene lost 2 bases, with 6 bases spanning the gap. Germline V CDR1 and CDR2: SGHVS, FQNEAQ. The CDR3 has 13 amino acids. The CDR3 here is CASSLEHTYEQYV. The CDR3 DNA follows: TGTGCCAGCAGCTTAGAGCATACCTACGAGCAGTACGTC.

This clonotype was counted between two and nine times. This chain uses TRBV19 with TRBJ2-2; D not resolved. The CDR3 loop spans 11 amino acids. With 5 bases removed from V and 9 bases from J, the gap between germline ends came to 7 bases. The germline CDR1 and CDR2 sequences are LNHDA and SQIVND (reference sequence). The CDR3 region is CASSEGRELFF. CDR3 coding DNA: TGTGCCAGTAGTGAAGGGAGGGAGCTGTTTTTT.

This clonotype was found many times. This sequence joins TRBV20-1 and TRBJ2-1; no clear D. V lost 1 base and J lost 8, with 12 bases in between. The CDR3 spans 13 residues. Germline CDR1 DFQATT, CDR2 SNEGSKA (reference sequence). In nucleotides, the CDR3 is TGCAGTGCTAGAGCACGACATCCCGATGAGCAGTTCTTC. This encodes CSARARHPDEQFF.

In its sample, this clonotype was seen many times. CDR3 in amino acids: CASSEYRGQLSGYTF. The DNA of the CDR3 is TGTGCCAGCAGTGAATATAGAGGGCAGCTCTCTGGCTACACCTTC. V and J are TRBV25-1 and TRBJ1-2; no firm D call. The germline CDR1 and CDR2 sequences are MGHDK and SYGVNS. V dropped 0 bases and J dropped 7 bases, with 15 bases sitting between them. This CDR3 has 15 amino acids.

This clonotype was observed many times. The chain links TRBV2 to TRBJ2-3; a possible D gene is TRBD2 (5 bases). Germline assignment: CDR1 SNHLY and CDR2 FYNNEI. CDR3 length: 13 amino acids. Between the trimmed V and J ends, which lost 6 bases and 0 bases, there was a span of 7 bases. CDR3 sequence reads: CASRGLSTDTQYF. The CDR3 bases are TGTGCCAGCAGAGGACTTAGCACAGATACGCAGTATTTT.

This clonotype occurred many times. This sequence joins TRBV27 and TRBJ2-2, with D hard to call. This CDR3 has 13 amino acids. Per the germline V gene, CDR1 is MNHEY and CDR2 is SMNVEV (reference sequence). Between the trimmed V and J ends, which lost 10 bases and 2 bases, there was a span of 11 bases. CDR3: CATRRINTGELFF. As DNA, the CDR3 is TGTGCCACCCGAAGGATAAACACCGGGGAGCTGTTTTTT.

This clonotype is labeled as medium-sized. V is TRBV19 and J is TRBJ1-2, with D unclear. This CDR3 spans 11 amino acids. Germline V gene data show CDR1 as LNHDA and CDR2 as SQIVND (reference sequence). The CDR3 region has the DNA TGTGCGTCCCGAGATAACTATGGCTACACCTTC. This encodes CASRDNYGYTF.

Many counts were recorded for this clonotype. The rearrangement joins TRBV28 to TRBJ2-2; the D is unclear. Per the germline V gene, CDR1 is MDHEN and CDR2 is SYDVKM. There are 14 residues in the CDR3. V lost 5 bases, J lost 4 bases, and 11 bases lay in between. CDR3 coding DNA: TGTGCCAGCAGTCCCGCCCTCGTCACCGGGGAGCTGTTTTTT. Amino acid sequence: CASSPALVTGELFF.

Sample share makes this clonotype large. The chain recombines TRBV10-3 with TRBJ2-1, with 9 bases fitting TRBD1. CDR1 and CDR2 (germline): ENHRY, SYGVKD. The V segment lost 3 bases and the J segment 7 bases; nucleotides outside the gene matches: 13. This CDR3 has 17 residues. The CDR3 bases are TGTGCCATCAGTGAACCGGGACAGGGTCGGATCGGTAATGAGCAGTTCTTC. Its translation is CAISEPGQGRIGNEQFF.

Within the sample, this clonotype is medium-sized. V usage is TRBV11-3 and J usage is TRBJ2-3, with no clear D. The V and J ends lost 1 base and 4 bases respectively, with 3 bases between them. This CDR3 is built from 12 residues. Germline V gives CDR1 SGHNT, CDR2 YENEEA. The CDR3 DNA reads TGTGCCAGCAGCTTAGTTCCAGATACGCAGTATTTT. Its protein product is CASSLVPDTQYF. Full variable domain (rest looked up from reference TRBV11-3 and TRBJ2-3): EAGVVQSPRYKIIEKKQPVAFWCNPISGHNTLYWYLQNLGQGPELLIRYENEEAVDDSQLPKDRFSAERLKGVDSTLKIQPAELGDSAVYLCASSLVPDTQYFGPGTRLTVL.

By sample fraction, this clonotype is medium-sized. The rearrangement joins TRBV12-2 to TRBJ1-4. TRBV12-2 is a pseudogene locus. The CDR3 has 15 amino acids. The CDR3 here is CASRPCLNQDEKLFF. The CDR3 DNA reads as TGTGCAAGTCGCCCATGCCTCAATCAGGATGAAAAACTGTTTTTT.

This clonotype counts as medium-sized. In DNA, the CDR3 is TGCAGTGCTAGAGATGGAGCGGGAGATGGAGATGAGCAGTTCTTC. Its translation: CSARDGAGDGDEQFF. The chain recombines TRBV20-1 with TRBJ2-1; TRBD2 agrees at 8 bases. Germline-derived CDR1 and CDR2 are DFQATT and SNEGSKA (reference sequence). The trim removed 0 bases at V and 8 bases at J, leaving 9 bases unmatched. This CDR3 is 15 amino acids long.

There are many counts of this clonotype. The V and J genes are TRBV7-8 and TRBJ1-2; 7 positions match TRBD1. The CDR3 is made up of 16 amino acids. V was clipped by 5 bases and J by 1 base; unmatched bases: 10. Germline V lookup: CDR1 SGHVS, CDR2 FQNEAQ. As DNA, the CDR3 is TGTGCCAGCAGCCGCAGCCAGGGGGGCGATAACTATGGCTACACCTTC. Translating gives CASSRSQGGDNYGYTF.

By its share, this clonotype is medium-sized. CDR3 protein: CASTNPGSSGNTIYF. The CDR3 coding sequence is TGTGCCAGCACCAACCCAGGGAGCTCTGGAAACACCATATATTTT. The rearrangement links TRBV5-5 to TRBJ1-3, with D possibly TRBD1 on 5 matching bases. The CDR3 is made up of 15 amino acids. Germline loops: CDR1 SGHKS, CDR2 YYEKEE (reference sequence). V was pared by 6 bases and J by 0 bases, with 13 bases between.

This clonotype is a singleton in its sample. Possible read error: a much larger clone is one base away. The rearrangement links TRBV20-1 to TRBJ2-1; 9 bases match TRBD2. The CDR3 spans 15 residues. Germline V gives CDR1 DFQATT, CDR2 SNEGSKA (reference sequence). CDR3 DNA sequence: TGCAGTGCTAGAGTTGCCACTAGCGGGTCCAATGACCAGTTCTTC. Amino acid sequence: CSARVATSGSNDQFF.

This clonotype has a count of ten or more. The chain is built from TRBV6-2 or TRBV6-3 and TRBJ2-7, with 7 bases that match TRBD1. V shed 5 bases and J 0 bases; nucleotides not matched to a gene: 7. The CDR3 totals 15 residues. CDR1 and CDR2 from the germline V gene are MNHEY and SVGEGT. In DNA, the CDR3 is TGTGCCAGCAGTGGACCCAGACAGGGCTCCTACGAGCAGTACTTC. Its protein product is CASSGPRQGSYEQYF.

At least ten counts were recorded for this clonotype. This chain links TRBV25-1 with TRBJ2-5; D not resolved. V lost 7 bases and J lost 0, with 12 bases in between. CDR3 size: 14 residues. Per the germline V gene, CDR1 is MGHDK and CDR2 is SYGVNS. This CDR3 reads CASMAPGYQETQYF. The CDR3, as DNA: TGTGCCAGCATGGCCCCTGGATACCAAGAGACCCAGTACTTC.

This clonotype is medium-sized (0.01 to 0.1%) in the sample. The chain links TRBV2 to TRBJ2-7; 8 bases fit TRBD2. Germline CDR1 reads SNHLY; CDR2 reads FYNNEI. The CDR3 covers 15 residues. V lost 5 bases, J lost 3 bases, and 9 bases stayed unmatched. The CDR3: CASSYSSGSGYEQYF. The CDR3 DNA is TGTGCCAGCAGTTATTCCAGCGGGAGTGGCTACGAGCAGTACTTC.

This chain connects TRBV24-1 to TRBJ1-2, with TRBD1 as a possible D gene (5 bases). V lost 2 bases and J lost 3, with 18 bases in between. The CDR3 length is 17 residues. CDR1 KGHDR and CDR2 SFDVKD come from the germline V gene. Here the CDR3 DNA reads TGTGCCACCAGTGATTATAAATTGGAGGGACGGCACTATGGCTACACCTTC. Amino acids: CATSDYKLEGRHYGYTF.

In its sample, this clonotype was seen a few times. At one end the junction does not follow the germline gene, possibly because of a read error. The V and J genes are TRBV7-9 and TRBJ2-3; TRBD2 matches at 11 bases. The CDR3 loop spans 12 amino acids. Germline V gene sequence: CDR1 SEHNR, CDR2 FQNEAQ (reference sequence). CDR3 DNA: TGTGCCAGCAGTCTTAGCGGGAGGGCCCCAGGTTTT. The encoded protein is CASSLSGRAPGF.